Sequencing of this TCR beta chain was carried out in a study of response to subunit inactivated influenza vaccine. From the RT-PCR reads, TCRdb called clonotypes with MiXCR, one entry per CDR3 protein. The table records 450,000 to 700,000 distinct CDR3 sequences, approximately 14% of them present only once. CDR1 and CDR2 from the germline V gene are DFQATT and SNEGSKA (reference sequence). Trimming removed 4 bases at V and 5 bases at J, with 15 bases between. The CDR3 consists of 14 residues. This receptor was taken from a man in his fifties who received an inactivated influenza vaccine. The V call is TRBV20-1, the J call TRBJ2-1; the D call may be TRBD1 or TRBD2 (5 bases each). The sequencing used PBMCs from blood, collected 11 to 12 days after vaccination. This chain's CDR3 is CSATGAQKDNEQFF. The CDR3, as DNA: TGCAGTGCTACCGGGGCCCAAAAAGACAATGAGCAGTTCTTC.